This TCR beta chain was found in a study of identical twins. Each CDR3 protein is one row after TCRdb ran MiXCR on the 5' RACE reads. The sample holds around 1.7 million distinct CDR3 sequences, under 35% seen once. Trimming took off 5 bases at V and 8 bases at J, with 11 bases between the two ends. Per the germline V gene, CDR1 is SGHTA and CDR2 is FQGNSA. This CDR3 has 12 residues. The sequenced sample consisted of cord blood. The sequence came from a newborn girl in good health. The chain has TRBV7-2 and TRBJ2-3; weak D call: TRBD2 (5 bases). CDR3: CASSKGLSTQYF. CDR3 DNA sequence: TGTGCCAGCAGCAAAGGACTCAGTACGCAGTATTTT.